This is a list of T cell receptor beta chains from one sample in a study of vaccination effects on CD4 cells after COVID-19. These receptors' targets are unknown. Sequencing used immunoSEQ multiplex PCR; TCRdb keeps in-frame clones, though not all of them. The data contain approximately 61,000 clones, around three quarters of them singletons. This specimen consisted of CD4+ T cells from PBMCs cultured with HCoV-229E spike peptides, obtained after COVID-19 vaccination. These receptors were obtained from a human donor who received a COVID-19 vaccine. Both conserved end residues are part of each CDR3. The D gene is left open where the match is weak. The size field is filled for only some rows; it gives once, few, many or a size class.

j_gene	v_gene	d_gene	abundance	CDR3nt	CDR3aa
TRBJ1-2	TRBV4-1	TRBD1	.	TGCGCCAGCGCGTACAGGGGAAATGATAACTATGGCTACACCTTC	CASAYRGNDNYGYTF
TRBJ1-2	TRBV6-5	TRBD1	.	TGTGCCAGCAGCGGGACAGGGGCTAGGGGCTACACCTTC	CASSGTGARGYTF
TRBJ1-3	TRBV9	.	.	TGTGCCAGCAGCGTACTCAAGGAGGGGCGAGGAAACACCATATATTTT	CASSVLKEGRGNTIYF
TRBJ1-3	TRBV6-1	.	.	TGTGCCAGCAGTGAACGGACGGGTCTTGGAAACACCATATATTTT	CASSERTGLGNTIYF
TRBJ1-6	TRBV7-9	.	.	TGTGCCAGCAGCTTTATTGCGGATTCACCCCTCCACTTT	CASSFIADSPLHF
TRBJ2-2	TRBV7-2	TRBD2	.	TGTGCCAGCAGCCCTAGCGGGGGGGCCACCACCGGGGAGCTGTTTTTT	CASSPSGGATTGELFF
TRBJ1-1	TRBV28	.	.	TGTGCCAGCAGTTTAATACGGATGAACACTGAAGCTTTCTTT	CASSLIRMNTEAFF
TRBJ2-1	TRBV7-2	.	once	TGTGCCAGCAGCTCAACCCGGGCCTTTTCGGGTGAGCAGTTCTTC	CASSSTRAFSGEQFF
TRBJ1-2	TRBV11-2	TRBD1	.	TGTGCCAGCAGCTTACGGACAGGGGGCGGAAACTATGGCTACACCTTC	CASSLRTGGGNYGYTF
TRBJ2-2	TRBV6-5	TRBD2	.	TGTGCCACCCGGGGGAGGGCGAACACCGGGGAGCTGTTTTTT	CATRGRANTGELFF
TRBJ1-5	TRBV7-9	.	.	TGTGCCAGCAGCTTTGGGGACACCGGGAGTCAGCCCCAGCATTTT	CASSFGDTGSQPQHF
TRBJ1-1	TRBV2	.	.	TGTGCCAGCAGTGGCGAGCGGATGAGCACTGAAGCTTTCTTT	CASSGERMSTEAFF
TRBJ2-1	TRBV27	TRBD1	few	TGTGCCAGCAGGGGTCCCAGACAGGGGTTTTACAATGAGCAGTTCTTC	CASRGPRQGFYNEQFF
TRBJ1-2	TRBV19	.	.	TGTGCCAGTAGCATGGGAATAACAAACTATGGCTACACCTTC	CASSMGITNYGYTF
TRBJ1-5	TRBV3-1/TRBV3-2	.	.	TGTGCCAGCAGCCGAGCGTTGAGCAATCAGCCCCAGCATTTT	CASSRALSNQPQHF
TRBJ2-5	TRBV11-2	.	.	TGTGCCAGCAGCTTAAGGGGCGGAGGAGGCCAAGAGACCCAGTACTTC	CASSLRGGGGQETQYF
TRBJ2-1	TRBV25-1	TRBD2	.	TGTGCCAGCAGTGACCGCCCTAGCGGGGGGGCTTTCCCATGGGAGCAGTTCTTC	CASSDRPSGGAFPWEQFF
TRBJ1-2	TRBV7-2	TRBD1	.	TGTGCCAGCAGCTTAGCGCTTTCTGGACAGGGGCGCTATGGCTACACCTTC	CASSLALSGQGRYGYTF
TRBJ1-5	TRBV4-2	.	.	TGTGCCAGCAGCCAGTCGGGTTCCTTCAGTCCCCAGCATTTT	CASSQSGSFSPQHF
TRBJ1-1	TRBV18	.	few	TGTGCCAGCTCACCCGGGGGGGGACGGTTGAACACTGAAGCTTTCTTT	CASSPGGGRLNTEAFF
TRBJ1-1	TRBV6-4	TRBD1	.	TGTGCCAGCAGTCAACAGGGGTCGGACACTGAAGCTTTCTTT	CASSQQGSDTEAFF
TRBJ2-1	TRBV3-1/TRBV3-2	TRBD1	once	TGTGCCAGCACCAGGACAGGGTCGTTTAATGAGCAGTTCTTC	CASTRTGSFNEQFF
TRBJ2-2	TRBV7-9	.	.	TGTGCCAGCAGCTCCTGGACGGCGAACACCGGGGAGCTGTTTTTT	CASSSWTANTGELFF
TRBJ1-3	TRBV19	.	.	TGTGCCAGTAGTATACGGGGAAGCCGAACCTCTGGAAACACCATATATTTT	CASSIRGSRTSGNTIYF